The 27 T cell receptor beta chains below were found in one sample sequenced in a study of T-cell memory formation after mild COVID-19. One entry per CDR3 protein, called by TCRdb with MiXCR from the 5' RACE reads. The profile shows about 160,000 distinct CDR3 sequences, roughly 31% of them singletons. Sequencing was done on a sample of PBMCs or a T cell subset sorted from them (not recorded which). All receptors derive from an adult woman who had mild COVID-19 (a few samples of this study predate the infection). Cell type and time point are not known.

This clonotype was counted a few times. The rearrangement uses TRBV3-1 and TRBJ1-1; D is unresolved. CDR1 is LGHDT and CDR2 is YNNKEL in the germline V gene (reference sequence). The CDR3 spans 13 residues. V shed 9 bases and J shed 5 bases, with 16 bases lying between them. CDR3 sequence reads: CASRSSGRTEAFF. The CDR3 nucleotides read TGTGCCAGTCGCTCTAGCGGTCGGACTGAAGCTTTCTTT.

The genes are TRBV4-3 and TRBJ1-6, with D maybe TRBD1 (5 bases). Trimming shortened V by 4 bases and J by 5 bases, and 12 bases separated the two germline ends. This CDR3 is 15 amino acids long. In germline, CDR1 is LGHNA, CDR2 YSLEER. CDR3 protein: CASSRKTVDNSPLHF. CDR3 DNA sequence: TGCGCCAGCAGCCGAAAGACAGTAGATAATTCACCCCTCCACTTT.

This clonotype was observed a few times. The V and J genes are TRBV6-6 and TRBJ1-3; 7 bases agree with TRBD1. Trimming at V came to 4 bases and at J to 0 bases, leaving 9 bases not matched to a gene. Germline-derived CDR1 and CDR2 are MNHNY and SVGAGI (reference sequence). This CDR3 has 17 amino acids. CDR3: CASSFRQGESSGNTIYF. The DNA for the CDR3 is TGTGCCAGCAGTTTTCGACAGGGTGAGAGCTCTGGAAACACCATATATTTT.

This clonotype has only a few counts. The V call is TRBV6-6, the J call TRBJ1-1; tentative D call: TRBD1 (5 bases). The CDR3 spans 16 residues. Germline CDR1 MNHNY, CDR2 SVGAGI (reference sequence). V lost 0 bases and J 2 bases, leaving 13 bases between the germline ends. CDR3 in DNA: TGTGCCAGCAGTTACTCTCCCGGGGCCTATAACACTGAAGCTTTCTTT. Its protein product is CASSYSPGAYNTEAFF.

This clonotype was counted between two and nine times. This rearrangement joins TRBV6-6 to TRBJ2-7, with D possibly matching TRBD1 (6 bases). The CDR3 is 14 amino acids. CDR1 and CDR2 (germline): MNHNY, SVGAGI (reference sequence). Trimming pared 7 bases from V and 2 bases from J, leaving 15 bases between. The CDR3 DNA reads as TGTGCCAGCACCCCCCGACAGGCCACCTACGAGCAGTACTTC. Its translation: CASTPRQATYEQYF.

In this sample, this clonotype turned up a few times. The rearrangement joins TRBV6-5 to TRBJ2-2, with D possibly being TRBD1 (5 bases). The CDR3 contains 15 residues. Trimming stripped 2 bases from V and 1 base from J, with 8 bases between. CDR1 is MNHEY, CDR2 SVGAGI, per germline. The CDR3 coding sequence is TGTGCCAGCAGTTACCGGCAGGGGAACACCGGGGAGCTGTTTTTT. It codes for CASSYRQGNTGELFF.

The CDR3 protein is CASSQEGQGAEQYF. In DNA form, the CDR3 reads TGCGCCAGCAGCCAAGAGGGACAGGGTGCGGAGCAGTACTTC. The chain links TRBV4-3 to TRBJ2-7; 9 bases fit TRBD1. After removal of 0 bases from V and 7 bases from J, the junction contained 4 bases not matched to a gene. CDR3 length equals 14 residues. Germline CDR1 LGHNA, CDR2 YSLEER.

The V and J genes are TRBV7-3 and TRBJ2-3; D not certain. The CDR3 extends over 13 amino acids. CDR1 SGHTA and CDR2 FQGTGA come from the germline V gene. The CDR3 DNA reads TGTGCTCGTCCCACAGCTAGCACAGATACGCAGTATTTT. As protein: CARPTASTDTQYF.

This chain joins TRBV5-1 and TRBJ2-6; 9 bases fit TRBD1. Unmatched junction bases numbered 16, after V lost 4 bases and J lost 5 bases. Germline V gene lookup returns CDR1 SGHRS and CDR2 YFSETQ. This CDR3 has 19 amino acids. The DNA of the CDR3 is TGCGCCAGCAGCAGTGGGGTCCGGGACAGGGCCCGGTGGGCCAACGTCCTGACTTTC. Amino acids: CASSSGVRDRARWANVLTF. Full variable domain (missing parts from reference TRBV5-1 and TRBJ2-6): KAGVTQTPRYLIKTRGQQVTLSCSPISGHRSVSWYQQTPGQGLQFLFEYFSETQRNKGNFPGRFSGRQFSNSRSEMNVSTLELGDSALYLCASSSGVRDRARWANVLTFGAGSRLTVL.

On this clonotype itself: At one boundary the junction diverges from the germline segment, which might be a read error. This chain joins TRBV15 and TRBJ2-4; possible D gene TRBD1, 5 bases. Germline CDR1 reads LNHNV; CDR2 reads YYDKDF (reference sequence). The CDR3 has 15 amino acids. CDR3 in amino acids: CATSSLTGAENIQYF. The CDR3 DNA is TGTGCCACCAGCAGCCTAACAGGAGCCGAAAACATTCAGTACTTC.

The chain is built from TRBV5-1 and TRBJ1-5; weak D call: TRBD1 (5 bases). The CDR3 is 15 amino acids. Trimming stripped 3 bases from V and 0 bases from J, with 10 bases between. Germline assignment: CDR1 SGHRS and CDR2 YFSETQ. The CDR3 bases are TGCGCCAGCAGCTCCGGGACGGATAGCAATCAGCCCCAGCATTTT. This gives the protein CASSSGTDSNQPQHF. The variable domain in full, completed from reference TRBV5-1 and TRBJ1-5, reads KAGVTQTPRYLIKTRGQQVTLSCSPISGHRSVSWYQQTPGQGLQFLFEYFSETQRNKGNFPGRFSGRQFSNSRSEMNVSTLELGDSALYLCASSSGTDSNQPQHFGDGTRLSIL.

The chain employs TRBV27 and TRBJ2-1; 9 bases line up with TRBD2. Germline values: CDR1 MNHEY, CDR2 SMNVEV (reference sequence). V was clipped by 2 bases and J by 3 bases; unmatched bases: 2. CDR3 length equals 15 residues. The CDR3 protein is CASSLRRGGYNEQFF. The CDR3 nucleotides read TGTGCCAGCAGTTTAAGGCGGGGGGGCTACAATGAGCAGTTCTTC.

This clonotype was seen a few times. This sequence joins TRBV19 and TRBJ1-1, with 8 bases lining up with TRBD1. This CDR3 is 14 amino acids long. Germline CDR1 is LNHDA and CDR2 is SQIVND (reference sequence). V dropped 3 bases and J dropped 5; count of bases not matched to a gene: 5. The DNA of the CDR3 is TGTGCCAGTAGTATGGACAGGGCGAGTACTGAAGCTTTCTTT. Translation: CASSMDRASTEAFF.

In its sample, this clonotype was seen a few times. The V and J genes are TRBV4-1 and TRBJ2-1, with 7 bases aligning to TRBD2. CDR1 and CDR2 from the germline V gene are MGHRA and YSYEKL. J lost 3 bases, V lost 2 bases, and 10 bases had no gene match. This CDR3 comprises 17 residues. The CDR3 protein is CASSQTSAGVIYNEQFF. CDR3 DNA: TGCGCCAGCAGCCAAACCTCGGCGGGAGTAATCTACAATGAGCAGTTCTTC.

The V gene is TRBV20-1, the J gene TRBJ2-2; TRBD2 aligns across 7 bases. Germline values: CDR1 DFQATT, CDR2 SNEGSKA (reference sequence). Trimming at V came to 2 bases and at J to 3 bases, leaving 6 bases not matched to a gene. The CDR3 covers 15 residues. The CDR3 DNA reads TGCAGTGCTAGAAGTTTGGCGGGGGACACCGGGGAGCTGTTTTTT. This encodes CSARSLAGDTGELFF.

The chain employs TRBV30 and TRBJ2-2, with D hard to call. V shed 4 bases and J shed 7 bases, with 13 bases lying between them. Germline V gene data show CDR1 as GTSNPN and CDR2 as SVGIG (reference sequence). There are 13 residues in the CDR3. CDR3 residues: CAWNLDFGGELFF. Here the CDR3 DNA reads TGTGCCTGGAATCTCGATTTCGGCGGGGAGCTGTTTTTT.

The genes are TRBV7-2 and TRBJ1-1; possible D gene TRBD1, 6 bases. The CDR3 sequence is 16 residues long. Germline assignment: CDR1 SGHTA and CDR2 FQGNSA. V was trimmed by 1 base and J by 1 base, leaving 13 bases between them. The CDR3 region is CASSLGLVRGNTEAFF. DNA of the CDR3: TGTGCCAGCAGCTTAGGCCTTGTCAGGGGGAACACTGAAGCTTTCTTT.

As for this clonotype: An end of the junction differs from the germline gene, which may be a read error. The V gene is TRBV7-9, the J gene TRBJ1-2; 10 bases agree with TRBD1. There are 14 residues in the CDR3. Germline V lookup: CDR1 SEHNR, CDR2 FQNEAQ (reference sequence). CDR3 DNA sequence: TGTGCCAGCAGTTCGACAGGGGGCCCCTATCGCTACACCTTC. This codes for CASSSTGGPYRYTF.

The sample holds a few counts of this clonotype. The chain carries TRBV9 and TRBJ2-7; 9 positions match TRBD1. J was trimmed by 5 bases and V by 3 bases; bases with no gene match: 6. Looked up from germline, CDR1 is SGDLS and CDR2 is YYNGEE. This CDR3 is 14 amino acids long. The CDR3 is CASSETQGAHEQYF. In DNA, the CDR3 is TGTGCCAGCAGCGAGACACAGGGGGCCCACGAGCAGTACTTC.

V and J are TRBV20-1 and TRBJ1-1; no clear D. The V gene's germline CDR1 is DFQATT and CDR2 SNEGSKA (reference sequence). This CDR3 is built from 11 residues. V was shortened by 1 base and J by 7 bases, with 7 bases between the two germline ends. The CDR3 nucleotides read TGCAGTGCTAGAGTAGGGATTGAAGCTTTCTTT. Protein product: CSARVGIEAFF.

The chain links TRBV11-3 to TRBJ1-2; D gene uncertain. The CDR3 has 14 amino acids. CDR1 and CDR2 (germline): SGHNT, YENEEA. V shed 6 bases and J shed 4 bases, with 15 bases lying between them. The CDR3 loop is CASSAARGSYGYTF. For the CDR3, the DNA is TGTGCCAGCAGTGCGGCCAGAGGTAGCTATGGCTACACCTTC.

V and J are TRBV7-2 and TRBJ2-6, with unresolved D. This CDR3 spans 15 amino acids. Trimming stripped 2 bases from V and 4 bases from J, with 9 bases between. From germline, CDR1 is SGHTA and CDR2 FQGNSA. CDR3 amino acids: CASSLSFGGANVLTF. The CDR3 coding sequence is TGTGCCAGCAGCTTAAGCTTTGGAGGGGCCAACGTCCTGACTTTC.

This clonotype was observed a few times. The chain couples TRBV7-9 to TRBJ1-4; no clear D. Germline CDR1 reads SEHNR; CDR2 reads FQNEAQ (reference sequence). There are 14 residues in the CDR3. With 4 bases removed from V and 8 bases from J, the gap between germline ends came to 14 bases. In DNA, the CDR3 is TGTGCCAGCAGCTCACAGAGTAAGCGAGAAAAACTGTTTTTT. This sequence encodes CASSSQSKREKLFF.

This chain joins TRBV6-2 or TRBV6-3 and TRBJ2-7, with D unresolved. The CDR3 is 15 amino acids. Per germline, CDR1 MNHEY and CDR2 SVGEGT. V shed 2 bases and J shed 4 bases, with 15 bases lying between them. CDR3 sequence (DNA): TGTGCCAGCAGTTACCCCCACTGGAACGTTTACGAGCAGTACTTC. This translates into CASSYPHWNVYEQYF.

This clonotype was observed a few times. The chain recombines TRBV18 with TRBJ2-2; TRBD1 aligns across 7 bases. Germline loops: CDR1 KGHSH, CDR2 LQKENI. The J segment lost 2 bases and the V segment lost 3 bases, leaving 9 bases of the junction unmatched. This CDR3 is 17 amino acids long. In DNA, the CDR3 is TGTGCCAGCTCACCCACAACCGGGACAGCCAACACCGGGGAGCTGTTTTTT. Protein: CASSPTTGTANTGELFF. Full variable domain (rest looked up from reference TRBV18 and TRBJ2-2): NAGVMQNPRHLVRRRGQEARLRCSPMKGHSHVYWYRQLPEEGLKFMVYLQKENIIDESGMPKERFSAEFPKEGPSILRIQQVVRGDSAAYFCASSPTTGTANTGELFFGEGSRLTVL.

CDR3 loop: CAWLAGTGGTDTQYF. CDR3 in DNA: TGTGCCTGGCTCGCCGGGACAGGGGGCACAGATACGCAGTATTTT. The rearrangement uses TRBV30 and TRBJ2-3; 10 bases match TRBD1. The CDR3 contains 15 residues. Germline V gene lookup returns CDR1 GTSNPN and CDR2 SVGIG (reference sequence). V was pared by 5 bases and J by 1 base, with 6 bases of the junction left unmatched.

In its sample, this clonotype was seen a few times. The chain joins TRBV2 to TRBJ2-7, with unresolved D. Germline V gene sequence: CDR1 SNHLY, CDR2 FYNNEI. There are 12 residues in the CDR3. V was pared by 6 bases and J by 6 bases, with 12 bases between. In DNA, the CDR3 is TGTGCCAGCAGGGTGGTCAGGCTCGAGCAGTACTTC. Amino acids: CASRVVRLEQYF. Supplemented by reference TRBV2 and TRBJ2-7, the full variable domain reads EPEVTQTPSHQVTQMGQEVILRCVPISNHLYFYWYRQILGQKVEFLVSFYNNEISEKSEIFDDQFSVERPDGSNFTLKIRSTKLEDSAMYFCASRVVRLEQYFGPGTRLTVT.